Following are 30 T cell receptor beta chains from one sample sequenced in a study of T cell responses to AZD1222 COVID-19 vaccine. Repertoires were generated with immunoSEQ multiplex PCR, while TCRdb's copy carries only in-frame clones and drops some. The repertoire has around 130,000 clones, around 90% of them found once; the top ten carry approximately 3.8%. The sample was peripheral blood, taken 28 days after the second AZD1222 dose. The receptors derive from an adult who received the AZD1222 COVID-19 vaccine.

This chain connects TRBV6-5 to TRBJ2-7; TRBD1 matches at 12 bases. The CDR3 loop spans 13 amino acids. Germline V gene data show CDR1 as MNHEY and CDR2 as SVGAGI. J gave up 6 bases and V 8 bases, and 5 bases lay outside the gene matches. The CDR3 region is CASRDRGRAEQYF. DNA for the CDR3: TGTGCCAGCCGGGACAGGGGGCGCGCCGAGCAGTACTTC.

This sequence joins TRBV19 and TRBJ2-4, with a possible D match to TRBD1 (6 bases). This CDR3 spans 14 amino acids. Trimming took 6 bases from V and 7 from J, leaving 16 bases between them. CDR1 is LNHDA and CDR2 is SQIVND in the germline V gene (reference sequence). The CDR3 nucleotides read TGTGCCAGTAGCCTACAGGGATTGGGGAACATTCAGTACTTC. It is translated as CASSLQGLGNIQYF.

The chain has TRBV2 and TRBJ2-3, with D hard to call. The CDR3 has 13 residues. Germline values: CDR1 SNHLY, CDR2 FYNNEI. Trimming stripped 8 bases from V and 2 bases from J, with 11 bases between. Here the CDR3 DNA reads TGTGCCAGCCCGCGGTCCCCCACAGATACGCAGTATTTT. It codes for CASPRSPTDTQYF.

Written as DNA, the CDR3 is TGTGCCAGCAGCGGGGGGGAGGGACAGGGCTTCTACGAGCAGTACTTC. It is translated as CASSGGEGQGFYEQYF. The chain uses TRBV7-6 and TRBJ2-7; 9 nucleotides align to TRBD1. Germline trimming cut 5 bases from V and 3 bases from J; bases unmatched to any gene: 11. Germline V gives CDR1 SGHVS, CDR2 FNYEAQ. The CDR3 sequence is 16 residues long.

J is TRBJ1-5 and V is TRBV6-5; 8 positions agree with TRBD1. Germline V lookup: CDR1 MNHEY, CDR2 SVGAGI. CDR3 length equals 15 residues. The ends lost 0 bases at V and 6 bases at J; junction bases unmatched: 4. The CDR3 sequence is CASSYSDRDGQPQHF. As DNA, the CDR3 is TGTGCCAGCAGTTACTCGGACAGGGATGGTCAGCCCCAGCATTTT.

V usage is TRBV19 and J usage is TRBJ2-6; possibly TRBD2 for D (7 bases). CDR3 length equals 14 residues. Looked up from germline, CDR1 is LNHDA and CDR2 is SQIVND (reference sequence). Trimming left V 11 bases short and J 2 bases short, with 13 bases between. For the CDR3, the DNA is TGTGCCCCTGGGGGGGGGCCTGGGGCCAACGTCCTGACTTTC. As protein: CAPGGGPGANVLTF.

This clone was seen a few times. The chain couples TRBV7-8 to TRBJ1-5; 7 bases are shared with TRBD1. The V gene end was trimmed by 1 base and the J gene end by 7 bases; junction bases not matched to a gene: 4. This CDR3 region has 14 residues. Germline V gives CDR1 SGHVS, CDR2 FQNEAQ. CDR3 nucleotides: TGTGCCAGCAGCTTAGTCACAGGGGAGCAGCCCCAGCATTTT. Its protein product is CASSLVTGEQPQHF.

With regard to this clone: One junction end does not reproduce the germline sequence, and a read error may be involved. V gene TRBV7-3 combines with J gene TRBJ2-2; D possibly corresponds to TRBD1 (6 bases). Germline values: CDR1 SGHTA, CDR2 FQGTGA. The CDR3 contains 14 residues. CDR3 bases: TGTGCCAGCAGCCTAACAGGGTCAACCGGGGAGCTGTTTTTT. Protein: CASSLTGSTGELFF. Looking up the rest from reference TRBV7-3 and TRBJ2-2 gives the full variable domain: GAGVSQTPSNKVTEKGKYVELRCDPISGHTALYWYRQSLGQGPEFLIYFQGTGAADDSGLPNDRFFAVRPEGSVSTLKIQRTERGDSAVYLCASSLTGSTGELFFGEGSRLTVL.

V is TRBV5-4 and J is TRBJ2-7; D unresolved. V gave up 1 base and J gave up 5 bases, with 19 bases separating them. The CDR3 is 16 amino acids. From germline, CDR1 is SGHNT and CDR2 YYREEE (reference sequence). DNA for the CDR3: TGTGCCAGCAGCTTGTATCCGGAAACGGCTAAGCACGAGCAGTACTTC. Protein product: CASSLYPETAKHEQYF.

The chain carries TRBV15 and TRBJ2-2, with TRBD1 matching 8 bases. With V trimmed by 3 bases and J by 0 bases, 3 bases remained unmatched. The germline V gene has CDR1 LNHNV and CDR2 YYDKDF (reference sequence). This CDR3 spans 16 amino acids. The CDR3: CATSRGDRTNTGELFF. DNA for the CDR3: TGTGCCACCAGCAGGGGGGACAGGACGAACACCGGGGAGCTGTTTTTT. The variable domain in full, completed from reference TRBV15 and TRBJ2-2, reads DAMVIQNPRYQVTQFGKPVTLSCSQTLNHNVMYWYQQKSSQAPKLLFHYYDKDFNNEADTPDNFQSRRPNTSFCFLDIRSPGLGDTAMYLCATSRGDRTNTGELFFGEGSRLTVL.

This chain joins TRBV24-1 and TRBJ2-1; no clear D. V lost 2 bases, J lost 7 bases, and 14 bases lay in between. The CDR3 is 15 residues long. The germline V gene encodes CDR1 KGHDR and CDR2 SFDVKD. CDR3 bases: TGTGCCACCAGTGATTCCGGAGTTCCCTTTAATGAGCAGTTCTTC. This sequence encodes CATSDSGVPFNEQFF.

In DNA, the CDR3 is TGTGCCAGCAGCGTCAGCGGGGGGCTCGTAGAGACCCAGTACTTC. Translating gives CASSVSGGLVETQYF. V and J are TRBV9 and TRBJ2-5, with TRBD2 matching 9 bases. The CDR3 spans 15 residues. V lost 2 bases and J lost 4; bases outside the gene matches: 6. CDR1 and CDR2 from the germline V gene are SGDLS and YYNGEE.

J is TRBJ2-6 and V is TRBV14, with D maybe TRBD1 (6 bases). In germline, CDR1 is SGHDN, CDR2 FVKESK. V dropped 4 bases and J dropped 0 bases, with 16 bases sitting between them. The CDR3 totals 18 residues. The CDR3 spells CASSRTGQTTSGANVLTF. The CDR3 nucleotides read TGTGCCAGCAGCCGTACGGGACAAACGACCTCTGGGGCCAACGTCCTGACTTTC.

The CDR3 DNA is TGTGCCAGCAGCTTTGGAGGGACAACTTACGAGCAGTACTTC. Translated: CASSFGGTTYEQYF. The V call is TRBV7-9, the J call TRBJ2-7; tentatively, D is TRBD1 or TRBD2 (6 bases each). This CDR3 has 14 residues. V lost 3 bases and J lost 4, with 13 bases in between. Germline CDR1 reads SEHNR; CDR2 reads FQNEAQ (reference sequence).

The rearrangement joins TRBV19 to TRBJ2-1; perhaps D is TRBD1 or TRBD2 (5 bases each). Trimming left V 5 bases short and J 5 bases short, with 19 bases between. The CDR3 extends over 16 amino acids. Germline CDR1 reads LNHDA; CDR2 reads SQIVND (reference sequence). In DNA form, the CDR3 reads TGTGCCAGTAGTCCCCAGTCCCGGGACGCGAACAATGAGCAGTTCTTC. Its protein product is CASSPQSRDANNEQFF.

The genes are TRBV27 and TRBJ1-6; a possible D gene is TRBD1 (5 bases). Germline V CDR1 and CDR2: MNHEY, SMNVEV (reference sequence). The V and J ends lost 6 bases and 3 bases respectively, with 9 bases between them. This CDR3 has 14 residues. The CDR3 loop reads CASRQGHYNSPLHF. CDR3 DNA sequence: TGTGCCAGCAGACAAGGACACTATAATTCACCCCTCCACTTT.

The gene calls are TRBV2 and TRBJ1-1; no definite D call. V was pared by 8 bases and J by 11 bases, with 12 bases between. The length of the CDR3 is 10 residues. CDR1 and CDR2 (germline): SNHLY, FYNNEI. The CDR3 protein is CASGSVGAFF. For the CDR3, the DNA is TGTGCCAGCGGGTCGGTGGGGGCTTTCTTT.

The genes are TRBV27 and TRBJ1-6; D not certain. V shed 4 bases and J shed 7 bases, with 11 bases lying between them. CDR1 MNHEY and CDR2 SMNVEV come from the germline V gene (reference sequence). The CDR3 length is 14 residues. CDR3 sequence: CASSSPGRNSPLHF. The CDR3 DNA reads TGTGCCAGCAGTTCCCCGGGTCGGAATTCACCCCTCCACTTT.

This chain connects TRBV6-6 to TRBJ2-7; 8 nucleotides agree with TRBD2. V lost 3 bases and J lost 2; bases outside the gene matches: 9. Germline V gene lookup returns CDR1 MNHNY and CDR2 SVGAGI (reference sequence). The CDR3 runs to 16 residues. The CDR3: CASSYAGGRGAYEQYF. In DNA form, the CDR3 reads TGTGCCAGCAGTTATGCGGGGGGAAGGGGGGCCTACGAGCAGTACTTC.

The chain is built from TRBV7-9 and TRBJ2-7; D not certain. There are 15 residues in the CDR3. CDR1 SEHNR and CDR2 FQNEAQ come from the germline V gene (reference sequence). Deletions cut 1 base from V and 3 bases from J, with 13 bases between. CDR3 nucleotide sequence: TGTGCCAGCAGCTTAGTCCCGAACTCTGTCTACGAGCAGTACTTC. This encodes CASSLVPNSVYEQYF.

The V gene is TRBV7-2, the J gene TRBJ2-2; TRBD2 matches 8 bases. Looked up from germline, CDR1 is SGHTA and CDR2 is FQGNSA. The CDR3 totals 16 residues. J was trimmed by 7 bases and V by 2 bases; bases with no gene match: 9. DNA for the CDR3: TGTGCCAGCAGCTTACGCTTGGGAGCGGGGGTCGGGGAGCTGTTTTTT. As protein: CASSLRLGAGVGELFF. The full variable domain, with the rest looked up from reference TRBV7-2 and TRBJ2-2, is GAGVSQSPSNKVTEKGKDVELRCDPISGHTALYWYRQSLGQGLEFLIYFQGNSAPDKSGLPSDRFSAERTGGSVSTLTIQRTQQEDSAVYLCASSLRLGAGVGELFFGEGSRLTVL.

J is TRBJ2-7 and V is TRBV7-6, with 7 nucleotides matching TRBD2. Trimming at V came to 2 bases and at J to 2 bases, leaving 21 bases not matched to a gene. CDR3 length equals 20 residues. Germline V CDR1 and CDR2: SGHVS, FNYEAQ. The CDR3 loop reads CASSLFVPSTGGGVPYEQYF. The CDR3 region has the DNA TGTGCCAGCAGCTTATTCGTGCCGTCAACGGGGGGAGGCGTTCCCTACGAGCAGTACTTC.

The CDR3 spells CASSVGGRVSSGNTIYF. Written as DNA, the CDR3 is TGTGCCAGCAGCGTAGGTGGCAGGGTATCTTCTGGAAACACCATATATTTT. This chain joins TRBV9 and TRBJ1-3, with D possibly matching TRBD1 (5 bases). The CDR3 sequence is 17 residues long. The V and J ends lost 0 bases and 1 base respectively, with 14 bases between them. Germline CDR1 is SGDLS and CDR2 is YYNGEE.

The chain recombines TRBV7-9 with TRBJ1-4; D ambiguous. The CDR3 consists of 15 residues. Germline CDR1 SEHNR, CDR2 FQNEAQ (reference sequence). Trimming stripped 6 bases from V and 5 bases from J, with 16 bases between. The CDR3 coding sequence is TGTGCCAGCAGTCGTGACCGCAACTGGAATGAAAAACTGTTTTTT. Protein: CASSRDRNWNEKLFF.

The CDR3 DNA reads TGTGCCAGCAGCCAGCACCGGGACAGTGGAAACACCATATATTTT. Residues: CASSQHRDSGNTIYF. The genes are TRBV7-9 and TRBJ1-3; 7 positions agree with TRBD1. V lost 5 bases and J lost 3; bases outside the gene matches: 7. Per germline, CDR1 SEHNR and CDR2 FQNEAQ (reference sequence). CDR3 length: 15 amino acids.

The gene calls are TRBV6-6 and TRBJ1-5; D gene ambiguous. CDR3 length equals 16 residues. CDR1 and CDR2 (germline): MNHNY, SVGAGI (reference sequence). The ends were cut back, 0 bases at V and 1 base at J, with 10 bases in the middle. The CDR3 reads CASSYSTGHSNQPQHF. The CDR3 DNA is TGTGCCAGCAGTTACTCGACGGGTCACAGCAATCAGCCCCAGCATTTT.

The V and J genes are TRBV12-3 or TRBV12-4 and TRBJ1-1; D perhaps matches TRBD1 (5 bases). The CDR3 runs 12 residues. V lost 3 bases, J lost 11 bases, and 13 bases lay in between. The CDR3 DNA reads TGTGCCAGCAGTTTCTCGCAGGGTAGGGCTTTCTTT. Its protein product is CASSFSQGRAFF.

This sequence joins TRBV5-1 and TRBJ1-1; D gene unclear. Germline V gene data show CDR1 as SGHRS and CDR2 as YFSETQ. Between the trimmed V and J ends, which lost 4 bases and 1 base, there was a span of 8 bases. This CDR3 contains 13 residues. This chain's CDR3 is CASSSNTNTEAFF. In nucleotides, the CDR3 is TGCGCCAGCAGCAGTAACACGAACACTGAAGCTTTCTTT. Based on the CDR3 plus reference TRBV5-1 and TRBJ1-1, the full variable domain is KAGVTQTPRYLIKTRGQQVTLSCSPISGHRSVSWYQQTPGQGLQFLFEYFSETQRNKGNFPGRFSGRQFSNSRSEMNVSTLELGDSALYLCASSSNTNTEAFFGQGTRLTVV.

The CDR3 sequence: CASSRAGSSYNEQFF. The CDR3 DNA reads as TGTGCCAGTAGTAGGGCGGGGAGCTCCTACAATGAGCAGTTCTTC. The J gene is TRBJ2-1, the V gene TRBV19; D is perhaps TRBD2 (6 bases). The V end was cut by 4 bases, the J end by 0 bases, with 10 bases between. This CDR3 spans 15 amino acids. Germline lookup yields CDR1 LNHDA and CDR2 SQIVND (reference sequence).

The J gene is TRBJ2-7, the V gene TRBV3-1 (or the pseudogene TRBV3-2); D perhaps matches TRBD2 (5 bases). With 3 bases removed from V and 2 bases from J, the gap between germline ends came to 11 bases. The CDR3 extends over 14 amino acids. The germline V gene encodes CDR1 LGHDT and CDR2 YNNKEL (reference sequence). The CDR3, as DNA: TGTGCCAGCAGCCAGGGGTACGGGACCTACGAGCAGTACTTC. Its protein product is CASSQGYGTYEQYF.